The 4 T cell receptor beta chains below were found in one sample sequenced in a study of T cells in women clearing cervical HPV infection. Using immunoSEQ multiplex PCR, the repertoire was profiled, and TCRdb retains in-frame clones only, with some absent. This sample's table has more than 15,000 clones. The sample comprised blood buffy coat. All receptors come from a woman between 18 and 70 years old with a cervical HPV16 infection that either progressed to CIN3+ or cleared (not recorded which).

Turning to this clone: The CDR3 goes on 3 residues after the read ends, and that part is filled in from the germline J gene. The rearrangement links TRBV6-7 to TRBJ1-4, with 10 bases lining up with TRBD1. TRBV6-7 is identified as an open reading frame with a role that is uncertain. V shed 7 bases and J 8 bases; nucleotides not matched to a gene: 4. The CDR3 consists of 13 residues. CDR3 DNA (partial): TGTGCCAGCAAAAGGACAGGGGGGGAAAAA. Translation gives CASKRTGGEK. The full CDR3 protein reads CASKRTGGEKLFF.

A note on this clone: The CDR3 end falls 3 residues outside the read, so it is completed with the germline J gene. The chain joins TRBV18 to TRBJ1-2; 8 bases map to TRBD1. CDR3 length: 18 residues. The V gene's germline CDR1 is KGHSH and CDR2 LQKENI. The sequenced part of the CDR3 DNA is TGTGCCAGCTCCAGACAGGGGCGGACTAGCGGGGGGGCCTACGAC. Amino acids: CASSRQGRTSGGAYD. The full CDR3 protein is CASSRQGRTSGGAYDYTF.

About this clone: The observed sequence ends 3 residues before the CDR3 terminus, with the missing tail filled in from the germline J gene. J is TRBJ2-2 and V is TRBV10-3; D possibly corresponds to TRBD1 (5 bases). CDR3 size: 13 residues. Trimming took off 5 bases at V and 2 bases at J, with 6 bases between the two ends. CDR1 is ENHRY, CDR2 SYGVKD, per germline. CDR3 bases read: TGTGCCATCAGTCAGGGCAACACCGGGGAG. It is translated as CAISQGNTGE. The CDR3 in full is CAISQGNTGELFF.

Remarks on this clone: The DNA ends 3 residues before the CDR3 does, and the rest of the CDR3 is filled in from the germline J gene. V usage is TRBV2 and J usage is TRBJ1-3; D is uncertain. Germline V gene lookup returns CDR1 SNHLY and CDR2 FYNNEI. Trimming shortened V by 3 bases and J by 0 bases, and 12 bases separated the two germline ends. The CDR3 is made up of 16 amino acids. This CDR3 reads CASSDRAAGSGNTIYF. The CDR3 DNA, read in part, is TGTGCCAGCAGTGATCGGGCTGCGGGCTCTGGAAACACC.